The next 5 T cell receptor beta chains were all read from a single sample in a study of blood T cell repertoires in COVID-19 (TCRdb year 2020). Library generation was performed with the immunoSEQ multiplex PCR assay. Sourced from immuneACCESS, this table was stored by TCRdb with only in-frame sequences that have V and J called. A share of the clones is absent; for the studies checked, an unresolved V gene accounts for under half, and the remainder has no known explanation. This sample comprises about 150,000 clones, approximately 86% of them detected only once. Clones ranked in the top ten supply roughly 0.58% of the sample. The sequenced material came from peripheral blood. These receptors all come from a man in his sixties with COVID-19, enrolled during active disease.

This chain uses TRBV7-9 with TRBJ2-5; 8 bases map to TRBD2. V dropped 5 bases and J dropped 1; count of bases not matched to a gene: 3. Per the germline V gene, CDR1 is SEHNR and CDR2 is FQNEAQ (reference sequence). This CDR3 comprises 14 residues. CDR3 DNA sequence: TGTGCCAGCAGCGACACTAGCGGCCAAGAGACCCAGTACTTC. Protein product: CASSDTSGQETQYF.

The V call is TRBV19, the J call TRBJ2-7; tentatively, D is TRBD2 (6 bases). The germline CDR1 and CDR2 sequences are LNHDA and SQIVND (reference sequence). The CDR3 consists of 14 residues. Deletions cut 6 bases from V and 1 base from J, with 13 bases between. This chain's CDR3 is CASSLRDWSYEQYF. CDR3 DNA: TGTGCCAGTAGCTTAAGGGACTGGTCCTACGAGCAGTACTTC.

Here the CDR3 reads CASSEAPRKGGTEAFF. As DNA, the CDR3 is TGTGCCAGCAGTGAAGCGCCGCGTAAGGGAGGCACTGAAGCTTTCTTT. J is TRBJ1-1 and V is TRBV2; D ambiguous. Germline V gene sequence: CDR1 SNHLY, CDR2 FYNNEI. CDR3 length equals 16 residues. V lost 0 bases and J lost 4, with 15 bases in between. Full variable domain (rest looked up from reference TRBV2 and TRBJ1-1): EPEVTQTPSHQVTQMGQEVILRCVPISNHLYFYWYRQILGQKVEFLVSFYNNEISEKSEIFDDQFSVERPDGSNFTLKIRSTKLEDSAMYFCASSEAPRKGGTEAFFGQGTRLTVV.

This chain links TRBV5-4 with TRBJ1-2; 7 bases match TRBD1. V gave up 4 bases and J gave up 14 bases; unmatched junction bases: 14. The CDR3 loop spans 13 amino acids. Germline values: CDR1 SGHNT, CDR2 YYREEE (reference sequence). The CDR3 sequence is CASSPPLTGPGTF. CDR3 nucleotides: TGTGCCAGCAGCCCGCCCCTGACAGGGCCGGGAACCTTC.

The V call is TRBV27, the J call TRBJ1-2; 8 bases are shared with TRBD1. The J segment lost 2 bases and the V segment lost 2 bases, leaving 1 base of the junction unmatched. The CDR3 is 14 amino acids. Germline V gene sequence: CDR1 MNHEY, CDR2 SMNVEV (reference sequence). The CDR3 nucleotides read TGTGCCAGCAGTTTAGGACAGGGCAACTATGGCTACACCTTC. It yields the protein CASSLGQGNYGYTF.